The 18 T cell receptor beta chains presented below share a single source sample, sequenced in a study of blood T cell repertoires in COVID-19. The assay was immunoSEQ multiplex PCR, and TCRdb's table has in-frame clones only and misses some. The sample holds 300,000 to 400,000 clones; under 95% are singletons and the top ten take around 3.5%. Specimen: peripheral blood. Source of these receptors: a woman younger than 35 who had recovered from COVID-19.

The chain joins TRBV6-4 to TRBJ1-2; D not resolved. CDR3 length: 11 amino acids. Between the trimmed V and J ends, which lost 6 bases and 14 bases, there was a span of 16 bases. Germline V gene sequence: CDR1 MRHNA, CDR2 SNTAGT. This chain's CDR3 is CASSQSTVWTF. In DNA, the CDR3 is TGTGCCAGCAGCCAAAGTACAGTGTGGACCTTC.

The chain combines TRBV20-1 with TRBJ1-2; D gene unclear. CDR3 length: 13 residues. Germline CDR1 reads DFQATT; CDR2 reads SNEGSKA (reference sequence). Trimming removed 3 bases at V and 3 bases at J, with 11 bases between. The DNA of the CDR3 is TGCAGTGCTAGTATGTTCCGGGACTATGGCTACACCTTC. It is translated as CSASMFRDYGYTF.

V and J are TRBV5-1 and TRBJ2-5; 7 bases line up with TRBD1. From germline, CDR1 is SGHRS and CDR2 YFSETQ. This CDR3 region has 15 residues. J gave up 5 bases and V 4 bases, and 11 bases lay outside the gene matches. This CDR3 is CASSPNGQARETQYF. The CDR3 DNA follows: TGCGCCAGCAGCCCTAACGGACAGGCACGGGAGACCCAGTACTTC.

This chain connects TRBV11-2 to TRBJ2-1; D is unresolved. Trimming pared 2 bases from V and 7 bases from J, leaving 6 bases between. Germline lookup yields CDR1 SGHAT and CDR2 FQNNGV. The CDR3 spans 12 residues. The CDR3: CASSLHLNEQFF. In DNA form, the CDR3 reads TGTGCCAGCAGCTTACACTTGAATGAGCAGTTCTTC.

The chain employs TRBV11-3 and TRBJ2-4; a weak D match, TRBD2 (6 bases). V was shortened by 4 bases and J by 0 bases, with 16 bases between the two germline ends. The CDR3 length is 17 residues. Germline CDR1 and CDR2: SGHNT and YENEEA. The CDR3 nucleotides read TGTGCCAGCAGCTCAGGCGGGGAGGTACTAGCCAAAAACATTCAGTACTTC. Translated: CASSSGGEVLAKNIQYF. The full variable domain, completed using reference TRBV11-3 and TRBJ2-4, is EAGVVQSPRYKIIEKKQPVAFWCNPISGHNTLYWYLQNLGQGPELLIRYENEEAVDDSQLPKDRFSAERLKGVDSTLKIQPAELGDSAVYLCASSSGGEVLAKNIQYFGAGTRLSVL.

The chain joins TRBV5-1 to TRBJ1-2, with 8 bases lining up with TRBD1. Germline V gene data show CDR1 as SGHRS and CDR2 as YFSETQ. The CDR3 runs to 14 residues. Germline trimming cut 0 bases from V and 6 bases from J; bases unmatched to any gene: 4. CDR3 coding DNA: TGCGCCAGCAGCTTGGAACCAGGGGGCCATGGCTACACCTTC. This encodes CASSLEPGGHGYTF.

The J gene is TRBJ2-1, the V gene TRBV4-1, with D possibly TRBD1 on 6 matching bases. The length of the CDR3 is 14 residues. Per the germline V gene, CDR1 is MGHRA and CDR2 is YSYEKL. The V gene lost 3 bases and the J gene lost 9 bases, with 15 bases spanning the gap. In DNA, the CDR3 is TGCGCCAGCAGCCAGGGGGCGAAGGTGGGTGAGCAGTTCTTC. As protein: CASSQGAKVGEQFF.

The J gene is TRBJ2-1, the V gene TRBV6-2 or TRBV6-3, with 13 bases aligning to TRBD2. The CDR3 runs 15 residues. The V gene's germline CDR1 is MNHEY and CDR2 SVGEGT. V lost 5 bases to trimming and J lost 9 bases; unmatched junction nucleotides: 7. The CDR3 protein is CASSKLAGGGVEQFF. The CDR3 DNA reads as TGTGCCAGCAGTAAACTAGCGGGAGGGGGTGTTGAGCAGTTCTTC.

V is TRBV3-1 (or the pseudogene TRBV3-2) and J is TRBJ2-5; no clear D gene. The V gene's germline CDR1 is LGHDT and CDR2 YNNKEL (reference sequence). The V and J ends lost 4 bases and 2 bases respectively, with 5 bases between them. This CDR3 comprises 12 residues. CDR3 residues: CASSRLQETQYF. CDR3 coding DNA: TGTGCCAGCAGCCGTCTACAAGAGACCCAGTACTTC.

The gene calls are TRBV24-1 and TRBJ1-1; D uncertain. The germline gives CDR1 KGHDR, CDR2 SFDVKD. The CDR3 extends over 13 amino acids. V gave up 7 bases and J gave up 1 base, with 9 bases separating them. CDR3 DNA sequence: TGTGCCACCAGCTACTCAGGGAACACTGAAGCTTTCTTT. It translates to CATSYSGNTEAFF.

This chain connects TRBV4-1 to TRBJ2-5, with TRBD2 matching over 8 bases. CDR3 length: 16 amino acids. The V gene's germline CDR1 is MGHRA and CDR2 YSYEKL. With 1 base clipped from V and 9 bases from J, the junction kept 13 bases outside the gene matches. The CDR3 region has the DNA TGCGCCAGCAGCCAAGCCGGGCGGGAGGACCCTGGGGCCCAGTACTTC. Protein product: CASSQAGREDPGAQYF.

J is TRBJ2-1 and V is TRBV12-3 or TRBV12-4; the D is unclear. Deletions cut 5 bases from V and 3 bases from J, with 8 bases between. The length of the CDR3 is 13 residues. The CDR3 here is CASSLTNYNEQFF. The CDR3 DNA follows: TGTGCCAGCAGTCTAACTAACTACAATGAGCAGTTCTTC.

The CDR3 nucleotides read TGCAGTGCTAGTAGTATGGGACAGTCGGCGCAGTATTTT. Protein product: CSASSMGQSAQYF. This chain links TRBV20-1 with TRBJ2-3; 7 bases line up with TRBD1. Losses at the gene ends were 3 bases for V and 10 bases for J; bases not matched to a gene: 10. The CDR3 extends over 13 amino acids. Germline V gene data show CDR1 as DFQATT and CDR2 as SNEGSKA (reference sequence).

The V gene is TRBV6-2 or TRBV6-3, the J gene TRBJ2-7, with a tentative D call TRBD1 (6 bases). This CDR3 is 17 amino acids long. Germline values: CDR1 MNHEY, CDR2 SVGEGT. Trimming shortened V by 0 bases and J by 6 bases, and 21 bases separated the two germline ends. CDR3 nucleotides: TGTGCCAGCAGTTACTCCCCTCTACCAACCCCCAGGGGCGAGCAGTACGTC. Protein: CASSYSPLPTPRGEQYV.

This chain uses TRBV28 with TRBJ1-1; possible D gene TRBD1, 6 bases. There are 13 residues in the CDR3. Deletions cut 1 base from V and 8 bases from J, with 11 bases between. Germline V gives CDR1 MDHEN, CDR2 SYDVKM. The CDR3 nucleotides read TGTGCCAGCAGTTTATCGGGACAACCCGAAGCTTTCTTT. Its protein product is CASSLSGQPEAFF. The full variable domain, rest sourced from reference TRBV28 and TRBJ1-1, is DVKVTQSSRYLVKRTGEKVFLECVQDMDHENMFWYRQDPGLGLRLIYFSYDVKMKEKGDIPEGYSVSREKKERFSLILESASTNQTSMYLCASSLSGQPEAFFGQGTRLTVV.

V gene TRBV6-2 or TRBV6-3 combines with J gene TRBJ2-2; TRBD1 aligns across 11 bases. The germline gives CDR1 MNHEY, CDR2 SVGEGT. The V and J ends lost 4 bases and 3 bases, in that order; junction bases with no gene match: 10. The CDR3 length is 18 residues. The CDR3 reads CASSWVRPGQGDTGELFF. The CDR3 region has the DNA TGTGCCAGCAGTTGGGTCAGACCGGGACAGGGGGACACCGGGGAGCTGTTTTTT.

V gene TRBV11-2 combines with J gene TRBJ1-6, with TRBD1 matching over 8 bases. J was trimmed by 7 bases and V by 6 bases; bases with no gene match: 11. This CDR3 spans 16 amino acids. Germline V gene sequence: CDR1 SGHAT, CDR2 FQNNGV. This CDR3 is CASRKIQGARNSPLHF. CDR3 sequence (DNA): TGTGCCAGCAGAAAGATTCAGGGGGCGCGGAATTCACCCCTCCACTTT.

The chain carries TRBV6-5 and TRBJ2-2; TRBD1 aligns across 10 bases. This CDR3 has 15 residues. After removal of 7 bases from V and 6 bases from J, the junction contained 8 bases not matched to a gene. In germline, CDR1 is MNHEY, CDR2 SVGAGI. The CDR3 loop reads CASKRGQGIPGELFF. CDR3 nucleotides: TGTGCCAGCAAAAGGGGACAGGGGATCCCCGGGGAGCTGTTTTTT.